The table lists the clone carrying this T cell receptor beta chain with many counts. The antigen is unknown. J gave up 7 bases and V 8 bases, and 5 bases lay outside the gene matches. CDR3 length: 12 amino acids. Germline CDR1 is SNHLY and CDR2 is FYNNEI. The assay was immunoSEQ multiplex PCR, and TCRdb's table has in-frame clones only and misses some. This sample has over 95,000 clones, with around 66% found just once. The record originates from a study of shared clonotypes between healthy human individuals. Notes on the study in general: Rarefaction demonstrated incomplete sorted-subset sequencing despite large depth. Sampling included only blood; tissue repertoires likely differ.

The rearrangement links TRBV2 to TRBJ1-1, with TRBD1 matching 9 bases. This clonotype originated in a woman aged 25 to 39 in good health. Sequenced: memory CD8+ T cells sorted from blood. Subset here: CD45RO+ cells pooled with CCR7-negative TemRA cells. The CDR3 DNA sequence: TGTGCCAGCGAACGGGACAGGGATGAAGCTTTCTTT. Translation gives CASERDRDEAFF.